The present T cell receptor (beta chain) was sequenced within a study of T cells in Graves' hyperthyroidism and ophthalmopathy. Across the whole study: Peripheral blood specimens were obtained at initial diagnosis, prior to any treatment.

Study conclusions and caveats: In the blood, most expanded thyroid clonotypes above 0.001 appeared as well.

RNA transcripts provided the source from which TCR beta CDR3 regions were amplified. HTBI primers were the set used in a first-round RT-PCR of the TCR CDR3. MiXCR, run by TCRdb on the multiplex PCR reads, gives a single entry per CDR3 protein. The sample shows roughly 800,000 distinct CDR3 sequences, about two fifths of them seen only once. Trimming removed 3 bases from V and 4 bases from J, with 12 bases in between. Germline V gene data show CDR1 as DFQATT and CDR2 as SNEGSKA (reference sequence). The CDR3 sequence is 14 residues long. Exclusion of patients followed from uncontrolled infection, other autoimmune disease, pregnancy or lactation. Diagnoses were established using clinical symptoms, serum thyroxine and TRAb, thyroid ultrasound and orbital computed tomography. This clonotype was counted only a few times. Its antigen is not identified.

The sequenced sample consisted of blood. This chain links TRBV20-1 with TRBJ2-2; TRBD1 or TRBD2 may be the D gene (5 bases each). The clonotype originates from a man aged 18 to 29 with Graves' hyperthyroidism. CDR3 nucleotides: TGCAGTGCTAGCCTGGGACCGAGCACCGGGGAGCTGTTTTTT. Encoded protein: CSASLGPSTGELFF.